This T cell receptor beta chain was identified during a study of shared clonotypes between healthy human individuals. Study-level results: Rarefaction exposed incomplete sorted-subset sequencing despite large depth.

Data came from immunoSEQ multiplex PCR; TCRdb stores just in-frame clones and leaves some out. Of about 230,000 clones listed, approximately 65% are singletons. Of note for this clone: Its antigen is unknown.

Input material: memory CD4+ T cells sorted from blood. As for subset: CD45RA-negative fraction. The receptor was derived from a man aged 30 to 45 in good health.

In nucleotides, the CDR3 is TGTGCCAGCAGTGAAGCGCCGGGGGTGAGTAGGGAAATCCTGGAAAAACTGTTTTTT. Translation gives CASSEAPGVSREILEKLFF. The V gene is TRBV2, the J gene TRBJ1-4; D is possibly TRBD1 (5 bases). Germline V gives CDR1 SNHLY, CDR2 FYNNEI. The CDR3 is made up of 19 amino acids. Trimming removed 0 bases at V and 8 bases at J, with 25 bases between.